Shown below are 20 T cell receptor beta chains from a single sample sequenced in a study of blood T cell repertoires in COVID-19 (dated by TCRdb to about 2020). Libraries came from the immunoSEQ multiplex PCR assay. TCRdb took over this immuneACCESS table, retaining in-frame rearrangements with V and J assigned. Such tables are incomplete; in checked studies, under half of the missing clones stem from an unresolved V gene, and the remainder is unexplained. The sample table records approximately 99,000 clones; about 91% of these occur just once. Jointly, the top ten make up 2.1% of the sample. The material sequenced was peripheral blood. The receptors were sampled from a man in his forties or fifties with COVID-19, enrolled during active disease.

The CDR3 protein is CASSYSRTTSTDTQYF. DNA for the CDR3: TGTGCCAGCAGTTACTCCCGGACAACTAGCACAGATACGCAGTATTTT. The rearrangement links TRBV6-5 to TRBJ2-3; D perhaps matches TRBD1 (5 bases). The length of the CDR3 is 16 residues. CDR1 and CDR2 from the germline V gene are MNHEY and SVGAGI. V was cut by 0 bases and J by 0 bases, with 10 bases left in between.

In its sample, this clone was seen a few times. V usage is TRBV6-1 and J usage is TRBJ2-1; 7 nucleotides align to TRBD2. The germline gives CDR1 MNHNS, CDR2 SASEGT. V gave up 1 base and J gave up 0 bases; unmatched junction bases: 0. This CDR3 spans 15 amino acids. This CDR3 reads CASSEGGSSYNEQFF. For the CDR3, the DNA is TGTGCCAGCAGTGAAGGCGGGAGCTCCTACAATGAGCAGTTCTTC.

The chain carries TRBV3-1 (or the pseudogene TRBV3-2) and TRBJ1-3, with D unclear. The CDR3 spans 14 residues. Germline V gene data show CDR1 as LGHDT and CDR2 as YNNKEL (reference sequence). The V end lost 0 bases, the J end lost 9 bases, and 12 bases lay between the germline ends. The CDR3 DNA sequence: TGTGCCAGCAGCCAAGATGATCGGAGGAGCACCATATATTTT. Translation: CASSQDDRRSTIYF.

The rearrangement uses TRBV14 and TRBJ2-1; unclear D gene. Trimming cost V 2 bases and J 7 bases, with 15 bases left between them. The CDR3 is made up of 15 amino acids. The germline CDR1 and CDR2 sequences are SGHDN and FVKESK. CDR3 sequence: CASSQSLSFWNEQFF. The CDR3 region has the DNA TGTGCCAGCAGCCAAAGCCTTTCCTTCTGGAATGAGCAGTTCTTC.

The chain is built from TRBV5-5 and TRBJ1-3, with no clear D. Germline-derived CDR1 and CDR2 are SGHKS and YYEKEE (reference sequence). V lost 0 bases and J 0 bases, leaving 4 bases between the germline ends. The length of the CDR3 is 14 residues. Written as DNA, the CDR3 is TGTGCCAGCAGCTTGGTGAGCTCTGGAAACACCATATATTTT. Translation: CASSLVSSGNTIYF.

The chain couples TRBV29-1 to TRBJ2-7; 9 nucleotides line up with TRBD1. The CDR3 extends over 14 amino acids. CDR1 and CDR2 from the germline V gene are SQVTM and ANQGSEA. V lost 6 bases and J lost 2; bases outside the gene matches: 8. CDR3 sequence reads: CSVASGTGTYEQYF. The CDR3 DNA reads TGCAGCGTAGCTAGTGGGACAGGGACCTACGAGCAGTACTTC.

The rearrangement links TRBV30 to TRBJ1-2; D not certain. This CDR3 has 13 residues. Germline CDR1 is GTSNPN and CDR2 is SVGIG (reference sequence). Trimming pared 0 bases from V and 8 bases from J, leaving 13 bases between. CDR3 bases: TGTGCCTGGAGTGTACCTGGAGGGCGGGGCTACACCTTC. Translated, it gives CAWSVPGGRGYTF.

This clone is a singleton in its sample. CDR3 bases: TGCAGCGTTGATTCCCAGGCAGGGGTGGATGGCTACACCTTC. Amino acids: CSVDSQAGVDGYTF. This chain joins TRBV29-1 and TRBJ1-2; a possible D gene is TRBD1 (6 bases). V lost 3 bases and J lost 6, with 17 bases in between. Germline V lookup: CDR1 SQVTM, CDR2 ANQGSEA. This CDR3 spans 14 amino acids.

The chain is built from TRBV18 and TRBJ1-5; 9 nucleotides line up with TRBD1. The CDR3 is 14 amino acids. V dropped 5 bases and J dropped 5; count of bases not matched to a gene: 4. Germline-derived CDR1 and CDR2 are KGHSH and LQKENI. The CDR3 loop is CASSSTGGDQPQHF. The DNA for the CDR3 is TGTGCCAGCTCATCGACAGGGGGGGATCAGCCCCAGCATTTT.

The rearrangement uses TRBV5-1 and TRBJ2-7; 10 bases agree with TRBD2. In germline, CDR1 is SGHRS, CDR2 YFSETQ. This CDR3 has 17 residues. J gave up 0 bases and V 5 bases, and 11 bases lay outside the gene matches. CDR3 amino acids: CASSSLAGASSSYEQYF. The CDR3 nucleotides are TGCGCCAGCAGTAGCCTAGCGGGGGCCTCGAGCTCCTACGAGCAGTACTTC.

The CDR3 sequence: CASSLQGAVGYTF. CDR3 DNA sequence: TGTGCCAGCAGCTTACAGGGGGCGGTTGGCTACACCTTC. The chain links TRBV5-6 to TRBJ1-2, with 9 bases identical to TRBD1. This CDR3 region has 13 residues. Trimming cost V 2 bases and J 7 bases; bases outside gene matches: 3. In germline, CDR1 is SGHDT, CDR2 YYEEEE.

This clone was found once. The genes are TRBV27 and TRBJ1-1; no reliable D call. V lost 4 bases to trimming and J lost 1 base, with 16 bases between them. Germline V gives CDR1 MNHEY, CDR2 SMNVEV (reference sequence). There are 16 residues in the CDR3. CDR3 region: CASSYSVGNTNTEAFF. The CDR3 nucleotides read TGTGCCAGCAGTTACAGTGTCGGTAATACGAACACTGAAGCTTTCTTT.

The chain carries TRBV15 and TRBJ1-6; TRBD1 matches 11 bases. The J segment lost 2 bases and the V segment lost 8 bases, leaving 2 bases of the junction unmatched. Germline loops: CDR1 LNHNV, CDR2 YYDKDF (reference sequence). The CDR3 covers 15 residues. The CDR3, as DNA: TGTGCCACCCGGGACAGGGGGACCTATAATTCACCCCTCCACTTT. Encoded protein: CATRDRGTYNSPLHF.

This chain uses TRBV25-1 with TRBJ2-3; the match to TRBD1 covers 8 bases. The CDR3 runs to 13 residues. Germline CDR1 MGHDK, CDR2 SYGVNS. After removal of 6 bases from V and 4 bases from J, the junction contained 3 bases not matched to a gene. The CDR3 DNA is TGTGCCAGCAGGGACAGGGTGGCAGATACGCAGTATTTT. Its protein is CASRDRVADTQYF.

The chain joins TRBV28 to TRBJ1-2; no reliable D call. Germline-derived CDR1 and CDR2 are MDHEN and SYDVKM. CDR3 size: 14 residues. V was pared by 1 base and J by 1 base, with 7 bases between. CDR3 DNA: TGTGCCAGCAGTTTATCCGGACTTAACTATGGCTACACCTTC. Amino acid sequence: CASSLSGLNYGYTF.

The V and J genes are TRBV24-1 and TRBJ1-1; weak D call: TRBD1 (6 bases). CDR3 length: 12 residues. Trimming pared 1 base from V and 8 bases from J, leaving 7 bases between. Germline-derived CDR1 and CDR2 are KGHDR and SFDVKD. CDR3 coding DNA: TGTGCCACCAGTGATTTAGGGGGAGAAGCTTTCTTT. This translates into CATSDLGGEAFF.

The genes are TRBV2 and TRBJ1-2; the D gene is possibly TRBD1 (5 bases). There are 15 residues in the CDR3. Germline V gene sequence: CDR1 SNHLY, CDR2 FYNNEI. The V end lost 3 bases, the J end lost 2 bases, and 13 bases lay between the germline ends. The CDR3, as DNA: TGTGCCAGCAGTGATAGCGGGGCGGGAAACTATGGCTACACCTTC. It yields the protein CASSDSGAGNYGYTF.

V usage is TRBV5-1 and J usage is TRBJ1-1; D call uncertain. V was cut by 2 bases and J by 1 base, with 6 bases left in between. This CDR3 region has 13 residues. Germline V gene data show CDR1 as SGHRS and CDR2 as YFSETQ. CDR3 residues: CASSLEQNTEAFF. The CDR3 DNA is TGCGCCAGCAGCTTAGAGCAGAACACTGAAGCTTTCTTT.

The rearrangement links TRBV7-3 to TRBJ2-1; 10 nucleotides agree with TRBD2. The length of the CDR3 is 15 residues. Trimming cost V 5 bases and J 7 bases; bases outside gene matches: 8. Germline assignment: CDR1 SGHTA and CDR2 FQGTGA. CDR3 DNA: TGTGCCAGCAGCGAGCTAGCGGGGGACATAAATGAGCAGTTCTTC. Encoded protein: CASSELAGDINEQFF.

This chain connects TRBV11-2 to TRBJ1-4, with TRBD1 identical over 8 bases. This CDR3 is built from 15 residues. J gave up 3 bases and V 5 bases, and 5 bases lay outside the gene matches. Germline lookup yields CDR1 SGHAT and CDR2 FQNNGV. The CDR3 coding sequence is TGTGCCAGCAGCACACAGGGGGGTTCTAATGAAAAACTGTTTTTT. This codes for CASSTQGGSNEKLFF.